This T cell receptor beta chain stems from a study of T cell responses to AZD1222 COVID-19 vaccine. Study-wide results and caveats: Most donors were white British and more were female, and clonal diversity was possibly underestimated. Sampling that yielded the repertoires occurred only after the peak T cell response.

TCRdb's table, derived via immunoSEQ multiplex PCR, lists solely in-frame clones and lacks some. The sample records around 100,000 clones, 87% being singletons. Note on this clone: The target antigen is unknown.

This CDR3 has 18 amino acids. Germline V gene lookup returns CDR1 KGHSH and CDR2 LQKENI. Trimming removed 3 bases from V and 0 bases from J; junction bases left unmatched: 11. The source is an adult in good health. The material was peripheral blood, obtained on day 0 of AZD1222 vaccination. V gene TRBV18 combines with J gene TRBJ2-1; 7 bases are shared with TRBD2. The CDR3 here is CASSPYTSARGSYNEQFF. The CDR3 DNA reads as TGTGCCAGCTCACCGTACACTAGCGCGAGGGGCTCCTACAATGAGCAGTTCTTC.